The clone carrying this T cell receptor beta chain was detected only once. The germline V gene has CDR1 SNHLY and CDR2 FYNNEI. J gave up 4 bases and V 6 bases, and 7 bases lay outside the gene matches. This CDR3 contains 15 residues. This sample was taken from a study of blood T cell repertoires in COVID-19. Study-wide background: The United States, Italy and Spain provided the acute and convalescent COVID-19 samples. Nucleic acid was either cDNA or gDNA, and it came from T cells, B-cell-depleted T cells, or PBMCs.

In the original processing: How many nucleated cells were present was estimated from reference gene primer amplification. The protocol was immunoSEQ multiplex PCR, while the TCRdb copy is restricted to in-frame clones and leaves out a portion. V and J calls and clone size follow that table, whereas D and trimming were derived from the DNA. The table lists about 670,000 clones, approximately 90% of them singletons. The sample comprised peripheral blood. The rearrangement uses TRBV2 and TRBJ2-2; 8 bases align to TRBD1. The clonotype originates from a woman aged 18-29 years with acute or convalescent COVID-19. The CDR3 spells CASSLGQGATGELFF. CDR3 sequence (DNA): TGTGCCAGCAGCCTCGGGCAGGGGGCCACCGGGGAGCTGTTTTTT.